This TCR beta chain stems from a study of blood T cell repertoires in COVID-19. Whole-study context: Some COVID-19 samples were acute and others convalescent; all came from the United States, Italy and Spain.

Seattle researchers signed up patients amid active infection and tracked them longitudinally. Germline CDR1 reads SGHTA; CDR2 reads FQGTGA. V lost 3 bases and J lost 1; bases outside the gene matches: 3. The CDR3 covers 15 residues. Per the authors' pipeline: Amplified reference gene primers provided the basis for estimating nucleated cell counts. Clones were read by immunoSEQ multiplex PCR, and TCRdb kept only the in-frame ones, dropping some. The D gene and trimming were derived from the DNA, and the V and J assignments and clone size from that table. The profile covers fewer than 450,000 clones, with about 87% appearing a single time and about 6.9% taken by the ten largest. The sample holds a few counts of this clone.

The sequenced sample consisted of peripheral blood. The receptor comes from a woman aged 45 to 65 with COVID-19, enrolled during active disease. This chain joins TRBV7-3 and TRBJ2-3; 8 bases match TRBD2. The CDR3 loop is CASSFDGRGTDTQYF. The CDR3 nucleotides read TGTGCCAGCAGCTTCGACGGGAGGGGCACAGATACGCAGTATTTT.